This note documents a single T cell receptor beta chain sequence. Its antigen remains unknown. The record originates from a study of cytomegalovirus exposure and HLA in healthy donors. In nominal health when sampled, donors likely had unrecorded immune exposures nonetheless. Findings of the study overall: Most observed TCR sequences were rare, whereas some public TCRs were detected in many donors.

CDR1 and CDR2 from the germline V gene are SQVTM and ANQGSEA. Trimming removed 7 bases from V and 6 bases from J; junction bases left unmatched: 2. The CDR3 loop spans 12 amino acids. The PCR contained 60 Vbeta and 13 Jbeta primers. Produced via immunoSEQ multiplex PCR; TCRdb's table is partial and in-frame only. Its table records around 100,000 clones. V gene TRBV29-1 combines with J gene TRBJ2-1; 11 bases agree with TRBD1. The sequencing input was PBMCs. The TCR comes from a man between 40 and 49 years old in good health and CMV-seropositive. CDR3 amino acids: CSGGTGGNEQFF. In nucleotides, the CDR3 is TGCAGCGGCGGGACAGGGGGCAATGAGCAGTTCTTC.